This TCR beta chain came from a study of T cells in tumors after PD-1 blockade. Across the whole study: A subset received ongoing vismodegib 150 mg daily alongside anti-PD-1 therapy.

Sequenced by immunoSEQ multiplex PCR; TCRdb stores in-frame clones only, minus some. The sample lists tens of thousands of clones, over 75% occurring once. This receptor was identified in a human donor with basal cell carcinoma. This material consisted of PBMCs, taken before anti-PD-1 treatment.

CDR3: CASSQRGGGGYTF. The CDR3 coding sequence is TGTGCCAGCAGCCAGAGGGGGGGAGGAGGCTACACCTTC. The rearrangement uses TRBV3-1 (or the pseudogene TRBV3-2) and TRBJ1-2, with D perhaps matching TRBD1 (6 bases). V lost 3 bases and J 8 bases, leaving 13 bases between the germline ends. Germline V gene lookup returns CDR1 LGHDT and CDR2 YNNKEL (reference sequence). CDR3 length equals 13 residues.